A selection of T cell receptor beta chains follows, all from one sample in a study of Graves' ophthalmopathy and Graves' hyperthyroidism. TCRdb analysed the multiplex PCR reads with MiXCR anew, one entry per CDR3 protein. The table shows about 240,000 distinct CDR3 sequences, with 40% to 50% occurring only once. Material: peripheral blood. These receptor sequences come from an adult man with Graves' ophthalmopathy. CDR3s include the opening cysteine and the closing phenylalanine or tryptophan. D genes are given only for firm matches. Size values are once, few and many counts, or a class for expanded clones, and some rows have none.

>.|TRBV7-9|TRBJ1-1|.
CASSTDWNTEAFF
TGTGCCAGCAGCACGGACTGGAACACTGAAGCTTTCTTT
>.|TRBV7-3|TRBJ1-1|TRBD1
CASTSPGGTEAFF
TGTGCCAGCACTTCACCAGGGGGGACTGAAGCTTTCTTT
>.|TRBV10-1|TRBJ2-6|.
CASTAGISGANVLTF
TGCGCCAGCACGGCTGGGATCTCTGGGGCCAACGTCCTGACTTTC
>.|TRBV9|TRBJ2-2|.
CASSPRGDSNTGELFF
TGTGCCAGCAGCCCTAGAGGGGATTCAAATACCGGGGAGCTGTTTTTT
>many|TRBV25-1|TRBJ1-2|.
CASSWGQDYGYTF
TGTGCCAGCAGTTGGGGGCAGGACTATGGCTACACCTTC
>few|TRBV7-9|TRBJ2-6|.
CASSSLEGKSSGANVLTF
TGTGCCAGCAGCTCGTTGGAGGGGAAGAGCTCTGGGGCCAACGTCCTGACTTTC
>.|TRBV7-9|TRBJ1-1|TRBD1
CASSQGGLNTEAFF
TGTGCCAGCAGCCAGGGGGGGTTGAACACTGAAGCTTTCTTT
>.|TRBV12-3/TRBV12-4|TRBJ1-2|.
CASSPGQSPSIYGYTF
TGTGCCAGCAGTCCCGGACAGTCCCCGTCTATTTATGGCTACACCTTC
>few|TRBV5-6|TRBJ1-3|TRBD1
CASSPWTGSSGNTIYF
TGTGCCAGCAGCCCTTGGACAGGGAGCTCTGGAAACACCATATATTTT
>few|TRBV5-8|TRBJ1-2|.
CASSEGRTFYGYTF
TGTGCCAGCAGCGAGGGACGGACCTTCTATGGCTACACCTTC
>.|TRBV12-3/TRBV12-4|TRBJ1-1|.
CASSPNRVEAFF
TGTGCCAGCAGCCCTAACAGGGTTGAAGCTTTCTTT
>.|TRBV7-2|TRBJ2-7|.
CASSLGAPYYEQYF
TGTGCCAGCAGCTTGGGGGCGCCCTACTACGAGCAGTACTTC
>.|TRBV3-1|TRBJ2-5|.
CASSEAARGETQYF
TGTGCCAGCAGCGAGGCGGCTCGAGGGGAGACCCAGTACTTC
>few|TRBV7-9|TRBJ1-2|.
CASSPASPGNEANYGYTF
TGTGCCAGCAGCCCTGCCAGCCCAGGGAATGAGGCTAACTATGGCTACACCTTC
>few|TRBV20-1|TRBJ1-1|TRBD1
CSSRQGEGTEAFF
TGCAGTTCACGCCAGGGGGAAGGGACTGAAGCTTTCTTT
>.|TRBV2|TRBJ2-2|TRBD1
CASSHAGGRRTGELFF
TGTGCCAGCAGCCATGCAGGGGGCAGGAGAACCGGGGAGCTGTTTTTT
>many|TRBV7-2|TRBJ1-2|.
CASSLGTKYGYTF
TGTGCCAGCAGCCTCGGGACGAAGTATGGCTACACCTTC
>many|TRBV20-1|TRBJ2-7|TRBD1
CSARSGQGYEQYF
TGCAGTGCTAGGTCCGGACAGGGCTACGAGCAGTACTTC
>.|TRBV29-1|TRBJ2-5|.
CSVEEMEGETQYF
TGCAGCGTTGAAGAAATGGAGGGAGAGACCCAGTACTTC
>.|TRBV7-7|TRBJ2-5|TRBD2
CASSSRTSGAGAQYF
TGTGCTAGCAGCTCCCGGACTAGCGGAGCTGGGGCCCAGTACTTC
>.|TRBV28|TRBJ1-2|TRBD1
CASSLRTGDVYGYTF
TGTGCCAGCAGTTTAAGAACAGGGGATGTCTATGGCTACACCTTC
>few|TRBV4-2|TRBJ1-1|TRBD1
CASSPYDGQGTEAFF
TGTGCCAGCAGCCCTTACGACGGACAGGGCACTGAAGCTTTCTTT
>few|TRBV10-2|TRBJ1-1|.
CASSESGNTEAFF
TGCGCCAGCAGTGAGTCCGGGAACACTGAAGCTTTCTTT
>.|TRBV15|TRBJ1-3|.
CATGKGGGPNTIYF
TGTGCCACCGGCAAGGGCGGGGGGCCCAACACCATATATTTT
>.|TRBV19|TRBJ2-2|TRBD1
CASRNRKGQKNTGELFF
TGTGCCAGTAGGAACCGGAAGGGACAGAAGAACACCGGGGAGCTGTTTTTT
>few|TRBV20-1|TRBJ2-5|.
CSAGQGGETQYF
TGCAGTGCGGGCCAGGGGGGAGAGACCCAGTACTTC
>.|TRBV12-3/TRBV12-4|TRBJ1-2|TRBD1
CAAGTGGYGYTF
TGTGCCGCCGGGACAGGGGGCTATGGCTACACCTTC
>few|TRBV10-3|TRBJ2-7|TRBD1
CAISGPGTGKSSYEQYF
TGTGCCATCAGTGGTCCCGGGACAGGTAAAAGCTCCTACGAGCAGTACTTC
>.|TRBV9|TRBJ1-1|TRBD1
CASSQTGDTEAFF
TGTGCCAGCAGCCAGACAGGGGACACTGAAGCTTTCTTT
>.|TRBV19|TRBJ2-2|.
CASSPYQGSGELFF
TGTGCCAGTAGCCCTTATCAGGGGTCCGGGGAGCTGTTTTTT
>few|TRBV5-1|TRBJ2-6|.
CASSPETGSGANVLTF
TGCGCCAGCAGCCCTGAAACAGGGTCTGGGGCCAACGTCCTGACTTTC
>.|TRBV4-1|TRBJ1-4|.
CASSHSRGDEKLFF
TGCGCCAGCAGCCACTCCCGCGGAGACGAAAAACTGTTTTTT
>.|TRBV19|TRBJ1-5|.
CASSIRGGNQPQHF
TGTGCCAGTAGTATTCGAGGGGGCAATCAGCCCCAGCATTTT
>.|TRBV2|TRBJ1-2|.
CASSVEGGHGYTF
TGTGCCAGCAGTGTTGAGGGCGGCCATGGCTACACCTTC
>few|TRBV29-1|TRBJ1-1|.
CSVEEGLNTEAFF
TGCAGCGTTGAAGAGGGTTTGAACACTGAAGCTTTCTTT
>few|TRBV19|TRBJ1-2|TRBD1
CASRKPGQGVSGYTF
TGTGCCAGTAGGAAACCGGGACAGGGGGTGTCTGGCTACACCTTC
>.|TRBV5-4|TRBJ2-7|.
CASSLARSSYEQYF
TGTGCCAGCAGCTTAGCGCGGAGCTCCTACGAGCAGTACTTC
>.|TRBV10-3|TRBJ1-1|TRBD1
CAISESRDRGYMNTEAFF
TGTGCCATCAGTGAGTCTAGGGACAGGGGTTACATGAACACTGAAGCTTTCTTT
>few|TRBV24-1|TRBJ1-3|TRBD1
CATSDFAGGRNTIYF
TGTGCCACCAGTGATTTCGCAGGGGGCAGAAACACCATATATTTT
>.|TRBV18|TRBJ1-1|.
CASSPREEAFF
TGTGCCAGCTCACCCCGAGAGGAAGCTTTCTTT
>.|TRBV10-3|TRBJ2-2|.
CAISYSSSGRTGELFF
TGTGCCATCAGTTACTCGTCCAGCGGTCGAACCGGGGAGCTGTTTTTT
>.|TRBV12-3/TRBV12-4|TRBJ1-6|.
CASSLSGERSPLHF
TGTGCCAGCAGTTTATCTGGGGAGCGATCACCCCTCCACTTT